The clone carrying this TCR beta chain was counted ten times or more. The CDR3 spans 14 residues. V was cut by 4 bases and J by 1 base, with 11 bases left in between. The data were obtained in a study of regulatory T cells in long-lasting Graves disease. As to time point: persistent/refractory GD, antithyroid drugs over 5 years with positive TRAb. Construction of the TCR library relied on RNA isolated from PBMCs. American Thyroid Association guidelines were used to diagnose Graves' disease. Researchers made TCR beta libraries by using iRepertoire HTBI primers and running Arm-PCR on CDR3 regions. From the multiplex PCR reads, TCRdb called clonotypes with MiXCR, one entry per CDR3 protein. Seen here are 400,000 or so distinct CDR3 sequences, less than 25% observed once, and the top ten hold less than 25%.

The sequence was obtained from a female donor with Graves disease. This chain uses TRBV12-3 or TRBV12-4 with TRBJ2-7; D gene uncertain. The sequenced sample was peripheral blood mononuclear cells (PBMCs), obtained when the disease was refractory, from a patient treated with antithyroid drugs. The CDR3 sequence: CASSSKRISYEQYF. The CDR3 region has the DNA TGTGCCAGCAGTTCCAAACGTATATCCTACGAGCAGTACTTC.